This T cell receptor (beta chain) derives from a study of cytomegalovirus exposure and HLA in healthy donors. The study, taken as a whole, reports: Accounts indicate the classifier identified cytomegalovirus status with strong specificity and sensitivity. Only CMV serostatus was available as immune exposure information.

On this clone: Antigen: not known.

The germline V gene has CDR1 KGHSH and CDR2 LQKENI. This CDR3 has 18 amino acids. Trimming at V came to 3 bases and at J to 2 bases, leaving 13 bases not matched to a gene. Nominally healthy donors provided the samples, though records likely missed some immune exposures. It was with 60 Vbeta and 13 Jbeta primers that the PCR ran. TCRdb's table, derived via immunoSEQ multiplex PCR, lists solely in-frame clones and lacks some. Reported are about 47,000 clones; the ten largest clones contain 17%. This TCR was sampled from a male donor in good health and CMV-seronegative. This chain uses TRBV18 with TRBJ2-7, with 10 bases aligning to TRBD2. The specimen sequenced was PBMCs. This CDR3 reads CASSPVSYSGGSTYEQYF. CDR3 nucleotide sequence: TGTGCCAGCTCACCCGTGAGCTATAGCGGGGGGTCCACCTACGAGCAGTACTTC.